This T cell receptor (beta chain) came from a study of identical twins. This clonotype was picked up many times. Each donor was a healthy Caucasian. The CDR3 covers 15 residues. V was trimmed by 2 bases and J by 2 bases, leaving 13 bases between them. Germline CDR1 reads SGHKS; CDR2 reads YYEKEE (reference sequence). Each CDR3 protein gets one entry after TCRdb re-called the 5' RACE reads with MiXCR. The sample yields about 300,000 distinct CDR3 sequences, about 12% seen once. The same sample was also used in a study of yellow fever vaccine responses in identical twins.

The chain joins TRBV5-5 to TRBJ2-5; possible D gene TRBD1, 6 bases. This receptor was obtained from a woman younger than 35 in good health. The specimen sequenced was CD8+ T cells sorted from blood. The CDR3 spells CASSLGDRRQETQYF. CDR3 nucleotide sequence: TGTGCCAGCAGCTTAGGTGACAGGAGGCAAGAGACCCAGTACTTC.